This is a list of T cell receptor beta chains from one sample in a study of cytomegalovirus exposure and HLA in healthy donors. The protocol was immunoSEQ multiplex PCR, while the TCRdb copy is restricted to in-frame clones and leaves out a portion. The sample holds around 100,000 clones, 65% to 85% seen once. Sequencing was performed on PBMCs. Receptors were obtained from a man younger than 35 in good health and CMV-seronegative. The CDR3 runs from the conserved cysteine through the conserved F or W. The D gene is left open where the match is weak. Expanded clones get a size class; other rows say once, few or many, or leave the size out.

TRBV7-9,.,TRBJ1-4,once,CASSGGRTTNEKLFF,TGTGCCAGCTCGGGAGGGCGGACAACTAATGAAAAACTGTTTTTT
TRBV5-1,.,TRBJ2-3,.,CASSLGGGITDTQYF,TGCGCCAGCAGCTTGGGCGGCGGGATCACAGATACGCAGTATTTT
TRBV11-2,TRBD2,TRBJ2-5,.,CASSNRLAGWETQYF,TGTGCCAGCAGCAACAGACTAGCGGGATGGGAGACCCAGTACTTC
TRBV6-1,.,TRBJ1-4,.,CASSETTGGTNEKLFF,TGTGCCAGCAGTGAGACGACAGGAGGAACTAATGAAAAACTGTTTTTT
TRBV7-2,.,TRBJ1-5,once,CASSSTTGNQPQHF,TGTGCCAGCAGTTCGACGACAGGAAATCAGCCCCAGCATTTT
TRBV9,TRBD2,TRBJ2-7,.,CASSAGLAVYEQYF,TGTGCCAGCAGCGCGGGTCTAGCGGTTTACGAGCAGTACTTC
TRBV7-9,.,TRBJ2-3,few,CASSSNTEATDTQYF,TGTGCCAGCAGCTCGAATACGGAGGCAACAGATACGCAGTATTTT
TRBV6-5,.,TRBJ1-6,.,CASSSTGTFSSPLHF,TGTGCCAGCAGTTCTACCGGGACATTTAGTTCACCCCTCCACTTT
TRBV7-2,TRBD1,TRBJ1-5,.,CASSMGQGKQPQHF,TGTGCCAGCAGCATGGGACAGGGGAAACAGCCCCAGCATTTT
TRBV14,TRBD1,TRBJ2-2,.,CASRGTGGKSTGELFF,TGTGCCAGCAGAGGGACAGGGGGCAAGAGCACCGGGGAGCTGTTTTTT
TRBV10-3,TRBD2,TRBJ2-7,.,CAISESGGGGYEQYF,TGTGCCATCAGTGAGTCGGGCGGGGGGGGCTACGAGCAGTACTTC
TRBV5-5,TRBD1,TRBJ1-2,.,CASSSPGQGRYGYTF,TGTGCCAGCAGCTCGCCGGGACAGGGGAGGTATGGCTACACCTTC
TRBV5-1,TRBD2,TRBJ2-6,few,CASSLAMGGVGSGANVLTF,TGCGCCAGCAGCTTGGCCATGGGGGGGGTAGGCTCTGGGGCCAACGTCCTGACTTTC
TRBV6-5,.,TRBJ1-1,.,CASSYLNVGVVTEAFF,TGTGCCAGCAGTTACTTGAACGTAGGGGTGGTGACTGAAGCTTTCTTT
TRBV6-4,TRBD1,TRBJ1-1,.,CARWDRGSTEAFF,TGTGCCCGCTGGGACAGGGGAAGCACTGAAGCTTTCTTT
TRBV6-6,.,TRBJ2-5,.,CASSMKGGHSGETQYF,TGTGCCAGCTCCATGAAGGGCGGGCATTCCGGAGAGACCCAGTACTTC
TRBV15,.,TRBJ1-3,.,CATSREGSGNTIYF,TGTGCCACCAGCAGGGAGGGTTCCGGAAACACCATATATTTT
TRBV6-1,.,TRBJ2-7,.,CASRLYEQYF,TGTGCCAGCAGACTCTACGAGCAGTACTTC
TRBV20-1,TRBD1,TRBJ2-7,.,CSAGTGEQYF,TGCAGTGCTGGAACAGGGGAACAGTACTTC
TRBV5-1,TRBD2,TRBJ2-3,.,CASSLTSVSTDTQYF,TGCGCCAGCAGCTTGACTAGCGTAAGCACAGATACGCAGTATTTT
TRBV7-2,.,TRBJ2-7,once,CASSSRRSGAAVNEQYF,TGTGCCAGCAGCTCTAGGCGGTCAGGGGCCGCCGTTAACGAGCAGTACTTC
TRBV10-3,TRBD1,TRBJ1-2,.,CAISPGQLSLSLGYTF,TGTGCCATCAGTCCGGGACAGTTAAGTCTCTCGCTTGGCTACACCTTC
TRBV29-1,TRBD2,TRBJ2-3,.,CSVRGGSTDTQYF,TGCAGCGTGCGCGGGGGTAGCACAGATACGCAGTATTTT
TRBV2,TRBD1,TRBJ1-2,.,CASSELGAGVGTGTSYTF,TGTGCCAGCAGTGAACTGGGGGCAGGTGTCGGGACAGGGACAAGCTACACCTTC
TRBV11-2,TRBD2,TRBJ2-7,.,CASSLPYSGRPHDEQYF,TGTGCCAGCAGCTTACCCTATAGCGGGAGGCCCCATGACGAGCAGTACTTC
TRBV27,.,TRBJ2-2,.,CASSPAAGGELFF,TGTGCCAGCAGCCCCGCAGCAGGCGGGGAGCTGTTTTTT
TRBV5-6,.,TRBJ2-3,.,CASQRYPGSTDTQYF,TGTGCCAGCCAAAGGTATCCGGGAAGCACAGATACGCAGTATTTT
TRBV29-1,.,TRBJ1-2,.,CSVTRGQGKAYGYTF,TGCAGCGTTACCCGCGGGCAGGGGAAGGCCTACGGCTACACCTTC
TRBV9,.,TRBJ1-4,.,CASSVAGATNEKLFF,TGTGCCAGCAGCGTAGCCGGGGCAACTAATGAAAAACTGTTTTTT
TRBV5-6,TRBD1,TRBJ1-2,.,CASTRDREIYGYTF,TGTGCCAGCACCCGGGACAGGGAAATCTATGGCTACACCTTC
TRBV21-1,.,TRBJ1-1,.,CASSKAQDRGDTEAFF,TGTGCCAGCAGCAAAGCGCAAGACAGGGGGGACACTGAAGCTTTCTTT
TRBV7-2,TRBD1,TRBJ1-2,.,CASSLSAGGHYGYTF,TGTGCCAGCAGCTTATCTGCAGGGGGCCACTATGGCTACACCTTC
TRBV5-6,TRBD2,TRBJ2-7,.,CASSLVVGLAGVRYEQYF,TGTGCCAGCAGCTTGGTGGTGGGACTAGCGGGAGTACGGTACGAGCAGTACTTC
TRBV4-1,TRBD2,TRBJ2-1,.,CASSLDSASGSDNEQFF,TGCGCCAGCAGCCTAGACTCGGCTAGCGGGTCGGACAATGAGCAGTTCTTC
TRBV29-1,TRBD1,TRBJ2-7,few,CSVEGRGQGVYEQYF,TGCAGCGTTGAAGGCAGGGGACAGGGGGTTTACGAGCAGTACTTC
TRBV9,.,TRBJ2-5,few,CASSVVGETQYF,TGTGCCAGCAGCGTAGTCGGAGAGACCCAGTACTTC
TRBV28,.,TRBJ2-3,once,CASSREVVLNTQYF,TGTGCCAGCAGTCGAGAGGTTGTTTTAAATACGCAGTATTTT
TRBV7-8,.,TRBJ2-1,.,CASRLGAGGERNEQFF,TGTGCCAGCAGATTGGGAGCGGGCGGAGAAAGGAATGAGCAGTTCTTC
TRBV5-6,.,TRBJ2-7,.,CASSLRQANIYEQYF,TGTGCCAGCAGCCTACGACAGGCCAACATCTACGAGCAGTACTTC
TRBV6-6,TRBD1,TRBJ1-1,.,CAATRGELNTEAFF,TGTGCCGCTACCAGGGGGGAACTGAACACTGAAGCTTTCTTT
TRBV4-3,.,TRBJ1-1,.,CASSQVERGWTEAFF,TGCGCCAGCAGCCAAGTAGAAAGGGGGTGGACTGAAGCTTTCTTT
TRBV7-9,.,TRBJ2-5,once,CASSLFPGGSETQYF,TGTGCCAGCAGCTTATTCCCCGGAGGTTCTGAGACCCAGTACTTC
TRBV18,TRBD2,TRBJ2-1,.,CASSPLPGLGGSEQFF,TGTGCCAGCTCACCATTACCGGGACTAGGGGGTAGTGAGCAGTTCTTC
TRBV2,.,TRBJ1-2,.,CASSATGVAHGYTF,TGTGCCAGCAGTGCAACCGGAGTGGCCCATGGCTACACCTTC
TRBV4-1,.,TRBJ2-1,.,CASSQGAVYEQFF,TGCGCCAGCAGCCAAGGGGCCGTTTATGAGCAGTTCTTC
TRBV9,.,TRBJ2-7,.,CASSPRTAGYNGYEQYF,TGTGCCAGCAGCCCTCGGACCGCGGGTTACAACGGTTACGAGCAGTACTTC
TRBV5-6,.,TRBJ1-6,.,CASSPGGGPSPLHF,TGTGCCAGCAGCCCGGGAGGTGGGCCGTCACCCCTCCACTTT
TRBV6-5,.,TRBJ2-4,.,CASRGIRDIQYF,TGTGCCAGCAGGGGGATCAGGGACATTCAGTACTTC
TRBV18,TRBD2,TRBJ2-5,.,CASSDLTSGKETQYF,TGTGCCAGCTCAGACCTGACTAGCGGGAAAGAGACCCAGTACTTC
TRBV19,.,TRBJ1-1,.,CASSGTGRMNTEAFF,TGTGCCAGTAGTGGAACAGGTCGCATGAACACTGAAGCTTTCTTT
TRBV4-1,.,TRBJ2-5,.,CASSQDPGAWETQYF,TGCGCCAGCAGCCAAGATCCTGGGGCGTGGGAGACCCAGTACTTC
TRBV5-8,TRBD1,TRBJ2-7,.,CASRKTGAHEQYF,TGTGCCAGCAGGAAGACAGGGGCCCACGAGCAGTACTTC
TRBV28,.,TRBJ1-1,.,CATRGQPPAFF,TGTGCCACCAGAGGACAGCCGCCAGCTTTCTTT